The rows below give T cell receptor beta chains drawn from one sample of a study of blood T cells in healthy people across ages. TCRdb reprocessed the 5' RACE reads with MiXCR, giving one entry per CDR3 protein. This sample has 850,000 to 1,100,000 distinct CDR3 sequences, with more than 30% found just once. The source material was blood. The source is a young man in good health. The CDR3 runs from the conserved cysteine through the conserved F or W. D genes are given only for firm matches. Clone size is not always given. Where it is, it says once, few, many or a class for expanded clones.

>TRBV5-1|TRBD1|TRBJ2-3|few
CASSPGQTYTDTQYF
TGCGCCAGCAGCCCGGGACAGACCTACACAGATACGCAGTATTTT
>TRBV20-1|TRBD1|TRBJ2-7|.
CSARSGTGGHEQYF
TGCAGTGCTAGGTCGGGGACAGGGGGCCACGAGCAGTACTTC
>TRBV7-9|.|TRBJ1-4|.
CASSALDSATNEKLFF
TGTGCCAGCAGCGCATTAGACTCAGCAACTAATGAAAAACTGTTTTTT
>TRBV11-1|.|TRBJ2-2|few
CASTRGAGELFF
TGTGCCAGCACCAGGGGGGCCGGGGAGCTGTTTTTT
>TRBV20-1|.|TRBJ2-1|.
CSARDSDSYNEQFF
TGCAGTGCTAGAGACTCTGACAGCTACAATGAGCAGTTCTTC
>TRBV7-3|.|TRBJ1-6|few
CASSDGGKLNSPLHF
TGTGCCAGCAGTGACGGAGGCAAATTAAATTCACCCCTCCACTTT
>TRBV18|.|TRBJ2-2|once
CASSRANDPGELFF
TGTGCCAGCTCACGGGCCAACGACCCCGGGGAGCTGTTTTTT
>TRBV3-1|.|TRBJ2-4|.
CASSQEGVREQYF
TGTGCCAGCAGCCAAGAGGGGGTACGTGAGCAGTACTTC
>TRBV5-6|.|TRBJ2-7|few
CASSTRMDSSYEQYF
TGTGCCAGCAGCACCAGAATGGACAGCTCCTACGAGCAGTACTTC
>TRBV6-5|TRBD1|TRBJ1-6|few
CASSRQGARSPLHF
TGTGCCAGCAGTAGACAGGGGGCACGGTCACCCCTCCACTTT
>TRBV12-3/TRBV12-4|.|TRBJ2-1|.
CASSLEPGKGYNEQFF
TGTGCCAGCAGTTTAGAGCCCGGCAAGGGCTACAATGAGCAGTTCTTC
>TRBV27|TRBD2|TRBJ2-1|.
CASSWVKGGLARISGNNEQFF
TGTGCCAGCAGTTGGGTTAAGGGGGGACTAGCGAGGATCTCAGGGAACAATGAGCAGTTCTTC
>TRBV15|.|TRBJ2-5|once
CATSRDRARDEQYF
TGTGCCACCAGCAGAGATAGGGCTAGAGATGAGCAGTACTTC
>TRBV29-1|TRBD2|TRBJ2-7|many
CSVEGGAYEQYF
TGCAGCGTTGAGGGGGGGGCCTACGAGCAGTACTTC
>TRBV7-3|.|TRBJ2-1|few
CASSSGLGGIEQFF
TGTGCCAGCAGCTCAGGACTAGGGGGCATTGAGCAGTTCTTC
>TRBV18|.|TRBJ1-1|.
CASAPTNTEAFF
TGTGCCAGCGCACCCACAAACACTGAAGCTTTCTTT
>TRBV4-3|.|TRBJ2-1|.
CASSQESTGSYEQFF
TGCGCCAGCAGCCAAGAAAGTACAGGGAGCTATGAGCAGTTCTTC
>TRBV4-3|.|TRBJ2-2|many
CASSQDGQSGELFF
TGCGCCAGCAGCCAAGACGGACAGTCCGGGGAGCTGTTTTTT
>TRBV20-1|TRBD1|TRBJ2-3|few
CSVRDSGQSSTDTQYF
TGCAGTGTTAGAGACTCGGGACAGTCTAGCACAGATACGCAGTATTTT
>TRBV10-3|.|TRBJ2-5|.
CAISEGHATQETQYF
TGTGCCATCAGTGAGGGACACGCAACCCAAGAGACCCAGTACTTC
>TRBV20-1|TRBD2|TRBJ2-1|.
CSARGEGNEQFF
TGCAGTGCTAGAGGGGAGGGGAATGAGCAGTTCTTC
>TRBV12-3/TRBV12-4|.|TRBJ1-2|few
CASMRWGYGYTF
TGTGCCAGCATGCGGTGGGGCTATGGCTACACCTTC